Presented here are 25 T cell receptor beta chains from one specimen sequenced in a study of post-analysis software for immune sequencing data. General study points: Roughly five TRBV segments occurring more often in patients than controls included TRBV5-6, TRBV5-1 and TRBV20-1.

Antigens of these TCRs are unknown. Researchers reported that TCR beta cDNA libraries carried unique molecular identifiers. One entry per CDR3 protein results from TCRdb running MiXCR on the PCR reads. The sample lists about 400,000 distinct CDR3 sequences, less than 40% occurring once. The sequencing sample was made of blood. These receptors were obtained from a girl aged 10 to 17 with multiple sclerosis.

The chain carries TRBV11-2 and TRBJ2-5; TRBD2 matches 8 bases. The V gene end was trimmed by 5 bases and the J gene end by 2 bases; junction bases not matched to a gene: 7. CDR3 length equals 15 residues. Looked up from germline, CDR1 is SGHAT and CDR2 is FQNNGV. The CDR3 sequence: CASSTRGGTQETQYF. CDR3 bases: TGTGCCAGCAGCACTCGCGGGGGGACGCAAGAGACCCAGTACTTC. The full variable domain, in which reference TRBV11-2 and TRBJ2-5 provide the parts outside the CDR3, is EAGVAQSPRYKIIEKRQSVAFWCNPISGHATLYWYQQILGQGPKLLIQFQNNGVVDDSQLPKDRFSAERLKGVDSTLKIQPAKLEDSAVYLCASSTRGGTQETQYFGPGTRLLVL.

V usage is TRBV24-1 and J usage is TRBJ2-5; 7 bases agree with TRBD1. V gave up 9 bases and J gave up 1 base; unmatched junction bases: 4. CDR3 length: 13 residues. The germline CDR1 and CDR2 sequences are KGHDR and SFDVKD. The CDR3: CATAGQAQETQYF. CDR3 DNA: TGTGCCACCGCCGGACAGGCCCAAGAGACCCAGTACTTC.

This clonotype was seen more than once but under ten times. The chain carries TRBV12-3 or TRBV12-4 and TRBJ1-2, with D possibly being TRBD1 (6 bases). CDR3 length: 15 residues. The V and J ends lost 4 bases and 8 bases respectively, with 20 bases between them. CDR3 amino acids: CASSSLTGEGRGYTF. The CDR3 DNA follows: TGTGCCAGCAGTTCTCTGACAGGAGAGGGACGGGGCTACACCTTC.

This clonotype was seen more than once but under ten times. This rearrangement joins TRBV7-3 to TRBJ2-1; 8 bases match TRBD2. Germline trimming cut 2 bases from V and 6 bases from J; bases unmatched to any gene: 6. The CDR3 covers 15 residues. CDR1 is SGHTA, CDR2 FQGTGA, per germline. The DNA for the CDR3 is TGTGCCAGCAGCTTAGCGGGGGGCCTCATCAATGAGCAGTTCTTC. Its protein is CASSLAGGLINEQFF.

V usage is TRBV29-1 and J usage is TRBJ2-1; D gene uncertain. Germline V CDR1 and CDR2: SQVTM, ANQGSEA. This CDR3 has 12 residues. Between the trimmed V and J ends, which lost 1 base and 8 bases, there was a span of 9 bases. The CDR3 here is CSVEARTYEQFF. CDR3 nucleotides: TGCAGCGTTGAAGCCCGAACTTATGAGCAGTTCTTC.

Turning to this clonotype: With a much larger clone just one base away, this may be a read error. The chain couples TRBV18 to TRBJ2-4; D unresolved. The J call could be wrong; TRBJ2-7 is a better fit for the DNA end. CDR1 is KGHSH, CDR2 LQKENI, per germline. The CDR3 consists of 12 residues. CDR3 bases: TGTGCCAGCTCACTATCACAGACCGAGCAGTACTTC. It yields the protein CASSLSQTEQYF.

V usage is TRBV12-3 or TRBV12-4 and J usage is TRBJ2-3; 7 nucleotides align to TRBD2. CDR3 size: 18 residues. Trimming cost V 3 bases and J 5 bases; bases outside gene matches: 17. The CDR3 DNA follows: TGTGCCAGCAGTTTGCGGGAGCATTCCCCCTCGATAGTAGATACGCAGTATTTT. This translates into CASSLREHSPSIVDTQYF.

This rearrangement joins TRBV12-3 or TRBV12-4 to TRBJ2-7; possible D gene TRBD2, 5 bases. Trimming stripped 3 bases from V and 3 bases from J, with 9 bases between. This CDR3 has 13 residues. CDR3 DNA sequence: TGTGCCAGCAGTTTGGAGGACCTCTACGAGCAGTACTTC. Its protein is CASSLEDLYEQYF.

The chain carries TRBV11-2 and TRBJ2-1; TRBD1 matches at 7 bases. Trimming removed 5 bases from V and 0 bases from J; junction bases left unmatched: 7. CDR1 is SGHAT, CDR2 FQNNGV, per germline. The CDR3 consists of 16 residues. The CDR3 DNA reads TGTGCCAGCAGCGCGCCCAGGGGGAGCTCCTACAATGAGCAGTTCTTC. It specifies CASSAPRGSSYNEQFF.

A few counts support this clonotype. V gene TRBV4-1 combines with J gene TRBJ1-2; D perhaps matches TRBD1 (6 bases). Per the germline V gene, CDR1 is MGHRA and CDR2 is YSYEKL. Trimming shortened V by 0 bases and J by 1 base, and 12 bases separated the two germline ends. The CDR3 runs to 16 residues. For the CDR3, the DNA is TGCGCCAGCAGCCAAGATGGGGGGGCTGATAACTATGGCTACACCTTC. Its translation: CASSQDGGADNYGYTF.

This clonotype was seen a handful of times. The V gene is TRBV20-1, the J gene TRBJ1-1; D remains unclear. V lost 0 bases and J lost 6, with 14 bases in between. CDR1 is DFQATT and CDR2 is SNEGSKA in the germline V gene (reference sequence). The CDR3 extends over 14 amino acids. CDR3: CSAREPIADAEAFF. The CDR3 region has the DNA TGCAGTGCTAGAGAACCAATTGCCGACGCTGAAGCTTTCTTT.

This clonotype was observed a handful of times. The V and J genes are TRBV2 and TRBJ1-2; D remains unclear. Trimming pared 0 bases from V and 6 bases from J, leaving 8 bases between. Germline CDR1 reads SNHLY; CDR2 reads FYNNEI. This CDR3 has 13 amino acids. CDR3 DNA: TGTGCCAGCAGTGAAGCGGAACGACATGGCTACACCTTC. Translated, it gives CASSEAERHGYTF.

V gene TRBV6-2 or TRBV6-3 combines with J gene TRBJ2-5; D may be TRBD1 (7 bases). CDR1 and CDR2 from the germline V gene are MNHEY and SVGEGT. Trimming removed 6 bases from V and 11 bases from J, with 25 bases in between. This CDR3 region has 15 residues. CDR3 residues: CASRSKEGAQKVQYF. Here the CDR3 DNA reads TGTGCCAGCAGATCCAAGGAGGGGGCGCAGAAAGTGCAGTACTTC.

This clonotype was counted only a few times. The rearrangement joins TRBV12-3 or TRBV12-4 to TRBJ2-3; 7 bases are a match to TRBD1. This CDR3 has 16 residues. The trim removed 8 bases at V and 0 bases at J, leaving 11 bases unmatched. CDR3 sequence: CASGTGASSSTDTQYF. DNA of the CDR3: TGTGCCAGCGGAACAGGGGCTTCTTCTAGCACAGATACGCAGTATTTT.

A few counts support this clonotype. The rearrangement uses TRBV9 and TRBJ2-1; perhaps TRBD1 as D (6 bases). The ends were cut back, 2 bases at V and 0 bases at J, with 12 bases in the middle. The length of the CDR3 is 16 residues. The germline V gene encodes CDR1 SGDLS and CDR2 YYNGEE. CDR3 in amino acids: CASSVQTGRSYNEQFF. CDR3 DNA sequence: TGTGCCAGCAGCGTTCAGACAGGCCGCTCCTACAATGAGCAGTTCTTC.

This clonotype was counted a few times. CDR3 nucleotide sequence: TGCAGTGCTAGTGGGCAGGGGGCTGCATATACGCAGTATTTT. It is translated as CSASGQGAAYTQYF. The V and J genes are TRBV20-1 and TRBJ2-3; 8 bases are a match to TRBD1. This CDR3 comprises 14 residues. V lost 3 bases to trimming and J lost 7 bases; unmatched junction nucleotides: 9. Germline V gene lookup returns CDR1 DFQATT and CDR2 SNEGSKA (reference sequence).

The gene calls are TRBV4-2 and TRBJ2-7; TRBD1 aligns across 7 bases. Losses at the gene ends were 3 bases for V and 2 bases for J; bases not matched to a gene: 7. Germline CDR1 LGHNA, CDR2 YNFKEQ. CDR3 length: 15 amino acids. The CDR3 sequence is CASSQFEGAAYEQYF. The CDR3 region has the DNA TGTGCCAGCAGCCAGTTTGAGGGGGCGGCCTACGAGCAGTACTTC.

A few counts support this clonotype. This chain uses TRBV5-1 with TRBJ2-7; 9 bases line up with TRBD2. The CDR3 loop spans 15 amino acids. The J segment lost 3 bases and the V segment lost 1 base, leaving 5 bases of the junction unmatched. The V gene's germline CDR1 is SGHRS and CDR2 YFSETQ. In DNA form, the CDR3 reads TGCGCCAGCAGCTTGCGGCTAGCGGGGAACTACGAGCAGTACTTC. Protein sequence: CASSLRLAGNYEQYF.

This clonotype was found a few times. CDR3 residues: CASSLSPSGGSEQFF. The CDR3 bases are TGTGCCAGCAGTTTATCTCCTAGCGGGGGTTCTGAGCAGTTCTTC. V is TRBV27 and J is TRBJ2-1; 10 bases agree with TRBD2. The CDR3 is 15 amino acids. Germline lookup yields CDR1 MNHEY and CDR2 SMNVEV (reference sequence). The V segment lost 0 bases and the J segment 9 bases; nucleotides outside the gene matches: 5.

This clonotype was seen a handful of times. J is TRBJ2-5 and V is TRBV2; D possibly corresponds to TRBD2 (5 bases). Germline assignment: CDR1 SNHLY and CDR2 FYNNEI. Trimming pared 7 bases from V and 5 bases from J, leaving 11 bases between. The CDR3 spans 12 residues. The CDR3 DNA sequence: TGTGCCAGCACCCTTAGAGGGGAGACCCAGTACTTC. Translated: CASTLRGETQYF.

CDR3 nucleotide sequence: TGCGCCAGCAGCGCCCCGGGACAGGGAAACAATGAGCAGTTCTTC. This sequence encodes CASSAPGQGNNEQFF. The V call is TRBV5-1, the J call TRBJ2-1, with 9 positions matching TRBD1. This CDR3 is built from 15 residues. J lost 5 bases, V lost 4 bases, and 7 bases had no gene match. Germline V gene data show CDR1 as SGHRS and CDR2 as YFSETQ.

The gene calls are TRBV20-1 and TRBJ1-1; D is uncertain. Per germline, CDR1 DFQATT and CDR2 SNEGSKA (reference sequence). The ends were cut back, 3 bases at V and 4 bases at J, with 12 bases in the middle. The length of the CDR3 is 13 residues. The CDR3 sequence is CSAREGPGTEAFF. The CDR3 DNA reads as TGCAGTGCTAGGGAGGGCCCGGGCACTGAAGCTTTCTTT.

The chain couples TRBV5-1 to TRBJ2-7, with 9 bases matching TRBD1. Looked up from germline, CDR1 is SGHRS and CDR2 is YFSETQ. This CDR3 comprises 15 residues. V shed 4 bases, J shed 0 bases, and the junction held 5 bases outside the gene matches. The CDR3 DNA reads as TGCGCCAGCAGCCGACAGGGGGGAAGCTCCTACGAGCAGTACTTC. It encodes CASSRQGGSSYEQYF.

This clonotype was counted a few times. This sequence joins TRBV6-1 and TRBJ2-5; D might be TRBD2 (6 bases). Germline V gene data show CDR1 as MNHNS and CDR2 as SASEGT. This CDR3 has 13 residues. V lost 7 bases to trimming and J lost 5 bases, with 14 bases between them. The chain's CDR3 is CASTAGSWETQYF. In nucleotides, the CDR3 is TGTGCCAGCACGGCGGGGAGTTGGGAGACCCAGTACTTC.

This chain links TRBV20-1 with TRBJ2-5; D call uncertain. This CDR3 has 13 residues. V dropped 2 bases and J dropped 2 bases, with 9 bases sitting between them. Germline V CDR1 and CDR2: DFQATT, SNEGSKA (reference sequence). CDR3 amino acids: CSARPVGQETQYF. As DNA, the CDR3 is TGCAGTGCTAGACCCGTGGGGCAAGAGACCCAGTACTTC.